This T cell receptor beta chain was sequenced during a study of human CD8 memory T cell subsets. The study's findings and limits: Estimates that used Chao1 suggested higher diversity in stem-like memory T cells than in precursor exhausted T cells.

Buffy coats of healthy donors provided the PBMC used. The germline gives CDR1 SGHNT, CDR2 YYREEE (reference sequence). The CDR3 is made up of 15 amino acids. By frequency, this clonotype registers medium-sized. The antigen is undetermined. The TCR beta sequencing libraries came from UMI-labeled 5' RACE. TCRdb derives one entry per CDR3 protein from the 5' RACE reads, leaving out DNA. The table for this sample gives 10,000 or so distinct CDR3 sequences. The specimen was CD8+ stem-like memory T cells (TSCM and TCM) sorted from PBMCs. Subset specified: stem-like memory CD8 T cells (TSTEM), CCR7+ PD-1- TIGIT-. This chain joins TRBV5-4 and TRBJ1-5; checking the TCRdb D call of TRBD1 is not possible without DNA. This clonotype was obtained from a human donor in good health. The CDR3 loop is CASSPGTERNQPQHF.